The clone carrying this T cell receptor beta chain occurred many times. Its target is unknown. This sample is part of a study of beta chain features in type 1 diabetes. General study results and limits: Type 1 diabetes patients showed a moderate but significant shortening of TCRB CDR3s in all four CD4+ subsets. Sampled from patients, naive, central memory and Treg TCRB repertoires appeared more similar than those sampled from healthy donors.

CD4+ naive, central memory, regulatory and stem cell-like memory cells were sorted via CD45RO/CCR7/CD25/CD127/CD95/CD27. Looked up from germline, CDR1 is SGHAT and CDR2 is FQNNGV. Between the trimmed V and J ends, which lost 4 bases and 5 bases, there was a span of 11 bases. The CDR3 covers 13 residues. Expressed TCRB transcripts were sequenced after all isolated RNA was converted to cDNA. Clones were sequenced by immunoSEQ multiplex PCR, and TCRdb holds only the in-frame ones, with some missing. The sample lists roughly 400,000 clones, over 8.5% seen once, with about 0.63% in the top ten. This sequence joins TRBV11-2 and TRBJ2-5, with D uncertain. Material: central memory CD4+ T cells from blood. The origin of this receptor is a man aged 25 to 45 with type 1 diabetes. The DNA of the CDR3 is TGTGCCAGCAGCTCGCTGAGGAAGGAGACCCAGTACTTC. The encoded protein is CASSSLRKETQYF. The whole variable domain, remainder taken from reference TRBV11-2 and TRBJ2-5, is EAGVAQSPRYKIIEKRQSVAFWCNPISGHATLYWYQQILGQGPKLLIQFQNNGVVDDSQLPKDRFSAERLKGVDSTLKIQPAKLEDSAVYLCASSSLRKETQYFGPGTRLLVL.